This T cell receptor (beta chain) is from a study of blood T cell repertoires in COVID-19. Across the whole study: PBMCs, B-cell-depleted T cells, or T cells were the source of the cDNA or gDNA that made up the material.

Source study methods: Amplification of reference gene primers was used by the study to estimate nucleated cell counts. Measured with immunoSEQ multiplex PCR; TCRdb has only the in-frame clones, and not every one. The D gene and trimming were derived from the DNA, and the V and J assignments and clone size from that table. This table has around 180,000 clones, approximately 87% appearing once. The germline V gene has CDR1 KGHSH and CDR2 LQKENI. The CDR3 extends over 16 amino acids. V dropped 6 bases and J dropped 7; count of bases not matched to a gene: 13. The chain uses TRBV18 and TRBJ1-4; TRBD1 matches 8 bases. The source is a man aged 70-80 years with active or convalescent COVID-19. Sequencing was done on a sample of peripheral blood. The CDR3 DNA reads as TGTGCCAGCTCGCCAAACGCCGGGACAGGAGTTGAAAAACTGTTTTTT. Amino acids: CASSPNAGTGVEKLFF.